This entry lists 23 T cell receptor beta chains sequenced from one sample in a study of blood T cell repertoires in COVID-19 (dated by TCRdb to the early 2020s). The receptor library was made with the immunoSEQ multiplex PCR assay. TCRdb took over this immuneACCESS table, retaining in-frame rearrangements with V and J assigned. Such tables are incomplete; in checked studies, under half of the missing clones stem from an unresolved V gene, and the remainder is unexplained. This sample lists over 100,000 clones; around 84% were detected once. The ten largest account for about 1.3% of the sample. Sequences were obtained from peripheral blood. These receptors came from a man in his forties or fifties with acute or convalescent COVID-19.

The V and J genes are TRBV5-1 and TRBJ1-1; 7 bases are a match to TRBD1. The CDR3 is 14 residues long. V gave up 0 bases and J gave up 6 bases; unmatched junction bases: 5. Germline V gene data show CDR1 as SGHRS and CDR2 as YFSETQ. CDR3: CASSLAQGWPEAFF. In nucleotides, the CDR3 is TGCGCCAGCAGCTTGGCACAGGGGTGGCCTGAAGCTTTCTTT.

The V and J genes are TRBV5-4 and TRBJ1-1; 7 positions agree with TRBD1. CDR1 SGHNT and CDR2 YYREEE come from the germline V gene (reference sequence). V shed 5 bases and J 6 bases; nucleotides not matched to a gene: 16. CDR3 length: 16 residues. The CDR3 nucleotides read TGTGCCAGCAGTTTAGACAGGGAGGCGTTTATGGCTGAAGCTTTCTTT. The encoded protein is CASSLDREAFMAEAFF.

This chain links TRBV15 with TRBJ2-7; the match to TRBD1 covers 9 bases. This CDR3 has 15 amino acids. V shed 3 bases, J shed 5 bases, and the junction held 8 bases outside the gene matches. Germline CDR1 reads LNHNV; CDR2 reads YYDKDF (reference sequence). CDR3 in amino acids: CATSRTRDRAHEQYF. The CDR3 nucleotides read TGTGCCACCAGCAGGACCCGGGACAGGGCCCACGAGCAGTACTTC.

This clone was observed a handful of times. CDR3 protein: CASSRTGFEAFF. The CDR3 bases are TGTGCCAGCAGCCGAACAGGGTTTGAAGCTTTCTTT. The V and J genes are TRBV16 and TRBJ1-1; tentatively, D is TRBD1 (6 bases). The CDR3 spans 12 residues. V was trimmed by 4 bases and J by 7 bases, leaving 10 bases between them. Germline V gives CDR1 KGHSY, CDR2 FQNENV.

The chain links TRBV7-2 to TRBJ2-7; possible D gene TRBD2, 5 bases. The CDR3 totals 14 residues. V was pared by 1 base and J by 5 bases, with 12 bases between. The germline CDR1 and CDR2 sequences are SGHTA and FQGNSA. Written as DNA, the CDR3 is TGTGCCAGCAGCTTAGGACCATTCGGGAACGAGCAGTACTTC. Translated: CASSLGPFGNEQYF.

The chain uses TRBV18 and TRBJ1-5; a possible D gene is TRBD1 (6 bases). Trimming removed 5 bases from V and 10 bases from J, with 30 bases in between. CDR3 size: 18 residues. The germline gives CDR1 KGHSH, CDR2 LQKENI. This chain's CDR3 is CASSEQGYARGRQSPQHF. The CDR3 DNA sequence: TGTGCCAGCTCAGAACAGGGTTACGCCCGCGGGAGGCAATCACCCCAGCATTTT.

This clone showed up just a few times. The chain carries TRBV5-5 and TRBJ2-7, with TRBD2 as a possible D gene (6 bases). Germline CDR1 reads SGHKS; CDR2 reads YYEKEE (reference sequence). This CDR3 region has 17 residues. V dropped 5 bases and J dropped 1 base, with 22 bases sitting between them. CDR3 DNA sequence: TGTGCCAGCAGTCAGGCGGGACGGATCCTAGGATCCTACGAGCAGTACTTC. Amino acid sequence: CASSQAGRILGSYEQYF.

The V gene is TRBV7-2, the J gene TRBJ2-3; D is perhaps TRBD1 (6 bases). Trimming shortened V by 5 bases and J by 2 bases, and 14 bases separated the two germline ends. Germline loops: CDR1 SGHTA, CDR2 FQGNSA. This CDR3 has 15 amino acids. CDR3 loop: CASSAQGAYTDTQYF. CDR3 in DNA: TGTGCCAGCAGCGCACAGGGCGCATACACAGATACGCAGTATTTT.

V is TRBV29-1 and J is TRBJ2-1; TRBD1 aligns across 8 bases. With V trimmed by 5 bases and J by 5 bases, 11 bases remained unmatched. The CDR3 has 15 amino acids. The germline gives CDR1 SQVTM, CDR2 ANQGSEA. CDR3 in amino acids: CSVIRDRYLDNEQFF. CDR3 in DNA: TGCAGCGTTATCCGGGACAGGTATCTAGACAATGAGCAGTTCTTC.

The V call is TRBV7-9, the J call TRBJ1-2; D is uncertain. V was trimmed by 1 base and J by 4 bases, leaving 7 bases between them. The CDR3 consists of 13 residues. In germline, CDR1 is SEHNR, CDR2 FQNEAQ (reference sequence). The CDR3 DNA reads as TGTGCCAGCAGCTTAGGGCAGATCTATGGCTACACCTTC. It translates to CASSLGQIYGYTF.

About this clone itself: This same CDR3 is encoded by further DNA sequences in the sample. The chain is built from TRBV18 and TRBJ1-1; 10 nucleotides agree with TRBD1. The J segment lost 4 bases and the V segment lost 3 bases, leaving 2 bases of the junction unmatched. Germline values: CDR1 KGHSH, CDR2 LQKENI. The length of the CDR3 is 14 residues. The CDR3 DNA reads as TGTGCCAGCTCACCTCGGACAGGGGGCACTGAAGCTTTCTTT. Translating it yields CASSPRTGGTEAFF.

The rearrangement uses TRBV24-1 and TRBJ2-1, with a tentative D call TRBD1 (6 bases). This CDR3 spans 13 amino acids. Germline V gives CDR1 KGHDR, CDR2 SFDVKD. V lost 4 bases and J lost 8, with 11 bases in between. This chain's CDR3 is CATSDGQIYEQFF. The CDR3 DNA reads as TGTGCCACCAGTGACGGACAGATCTATGAGCAGTTCTTC.

In DNA form, the CDR3 reads TGTGCCAGCAGCTCCTCACAGAACACTGAAGCTTTCTTT. Residues: CASSSSQNTEAFF. This chain links TRBV7-9 with TRBJ1-1, with unresolved D. Germline V gene lookup returns CDR1 SEHNR and CDR2 FQNEAQ (reference sequence). This CDR3 spans 13 amino acids. V lost 4 bases to trimming and J lost 1 base, with 7 bases between them.

The chain links TRBV28 to TRBJ2-7; TRBD1 is a possible D gene (6 bases). CDR1 is MDHEN, CDR2 SYDVKM, per germline. The V end was cut by 1 base, the J end by 1 base, with 23 bases between. The CDR3 totals 19 residues. DNA of the CDR3: TGTGCCAGCAGTTTATTCCGCTCGAGGGGGAAGGGCGGATCCTACGAGCAGTACTTC. Translating it yields CASSLFRSRGKGGSYEQYF.

The rearrangement uses TRBV27 and TRBJ1-1, with D possibly being TRBD1 (5 bases). The germline CDR1 and CDR2 sequences are MNHEY and SMNVEV (reference sequence). V was trimmed by 7 bases and J by 0 bases, leaving 9 bases between them. The CDR3 extends over 13 amino acids. CDR3 residues: CASKRQMNTEAFF. The CDR3 DNA is TGTGCCAGCAAGCGACAGATGAACACTGAAGCTTTCTTT.

This clone was detected a few times. The chain employs TRBV5-1 and TRBJ2-2; D not certain. CDR1 is SGHRS, CDR2 YFSETQ, per germline. V was shortened by 1 base and J by 5 bases, with 6 bases between the two germline ends. CDR3 length: 13 residues. The CDR3 nucleotides are TGCGCCAGCAGCTTGTCTCGTACCGGGGAGCTGTTTTTT. It yields the protein CASSLSRTGELFF.

V usage is TRBV5-6 and J usage is TRBJ2-1; 10 bases match TRBD2. The CDR3 loop spans 17 amino acids. Trimming cost V 5 bases and J 5 bases; bases outside gene matches: 13. CDR1 SGHDT and CDR2 YYEEEE come from the germline V gene. CDR3 sequence: CASSPLPGTSVDNEQFF. Written as DNA, the CDR3 is TGTGCCAGCAGTCCTCTTCCCGGGACTAGCGTTGACAATGAGCAGTTCTTC.

This chain connects TRBV6-6 to TRBJ2-1; 8 positions match TRBD2. The trim removed 0 bases at V and 8 bases at J, leaving 9 bases unmatched. The CDR3 runs 16 residues. Per germline, CDR1 MNHNY and CDR2 SVGAGI (reference sequence). CDR3 loop: CASSYSLAGRGDEQFF. CDR3 DNA sequence: TGTGCCAGCAGTTACTCCTTAGCGGGGAGGGGCGATGAGCAGTTCTTC.

This clone was seen a few times. This chain uses TRBV20-1 with TRBJ2-1, with D tentatively TRBD1 (5 bases). This CDR3 contains 11 residues. V dropped 1 base and J dropped 8 bases, with 6 bases sitting between them. The V gene's germline CDR1 is DFQATT and CDR2 SNEGSKA (reference sequence). The CDR3 region is CSARGGHEQFF. The CDR3 nucleotides are TGCAGTGCTAGAGGGGGCCATGAGCAGTTCTTC.

This sequence joins TRBV11-2 and TRBJ1-2; D ambiguous. Deletions cut 6 bases from V and 2 bases from J, with 13 bases between. This CDR3 spans 14 amino acids. CDR1 is SGHAT, CDR2 FQNNGV, per germline. CDR3 DNA: TGTGCCAGCAGTCCAGCCAGCGGCAACTATGGCTACACCTTC. It specifies CASSPASGNYGYTF.

The chain carries TRBV7-8 and TRBJ1-2; D not resolved. V lost 5 bases, J lost 3 bases, and 13 bases lay in between. Germline loops: CDR1 SGHVS, CDR2 FQNEAQ. CDR3 size: 14 residues. The CDR3 DNA follows: TGTGCCAGCAGCCCCAGTTTGGCCCACTATGGCTACACCTTC. Encoded protein: CASSPSLAHYGYTF.

The rearrangement links TRBV4-1 to TRBJ1-2; the match to TRBD1 covers 8 bases. This CDR3 is built from 15 residues. The junction had 8 bases not matched to a gene; V was cut back by 3 bases and J by 5 bases. Germline-derived CDR1 and CDR2 are MGHRA and YSYEKL. CDR3 loop: CASSHQTGVRYGYTF. The DNA of the CDR3 is TGCGCCAGCAGCCACCAGACAGGGGTAAGGTATGGCTACACCTTC.

CDR3 region: CASSYGQGSYEQYF. CDR3 nucleotides: TGTGCCAGCAGTTACGGCCAGGGCTCCTACGAGCAGTACTTC. The rearrangement joins TRBV6-5 to TRBJ2-7, with D possibly matching TRBD1 (5 bases). Trimming removed 2 bases at V and 0 bases at J, with 8 bases between. The CDR3 sequence is 14 residues long. Germline V gene sequence: CDR1 MNHEY, CDR2 SVGAGI.